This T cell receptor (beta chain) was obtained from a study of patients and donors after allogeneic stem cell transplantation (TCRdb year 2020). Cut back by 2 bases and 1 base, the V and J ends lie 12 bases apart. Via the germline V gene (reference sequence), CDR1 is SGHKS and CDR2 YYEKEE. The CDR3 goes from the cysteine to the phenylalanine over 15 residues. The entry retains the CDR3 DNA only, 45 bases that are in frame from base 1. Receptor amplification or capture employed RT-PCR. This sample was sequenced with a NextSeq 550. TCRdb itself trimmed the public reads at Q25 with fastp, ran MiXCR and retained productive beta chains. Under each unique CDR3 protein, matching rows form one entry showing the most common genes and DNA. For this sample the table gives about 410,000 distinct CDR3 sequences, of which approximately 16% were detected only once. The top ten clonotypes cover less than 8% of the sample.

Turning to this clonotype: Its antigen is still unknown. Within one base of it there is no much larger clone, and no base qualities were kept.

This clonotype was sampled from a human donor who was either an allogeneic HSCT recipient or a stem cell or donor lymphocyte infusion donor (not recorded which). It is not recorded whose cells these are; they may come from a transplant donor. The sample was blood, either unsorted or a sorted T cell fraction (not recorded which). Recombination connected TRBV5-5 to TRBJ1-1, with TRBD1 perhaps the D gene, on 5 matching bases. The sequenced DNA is TGTGCCAGCAGCTTATACGGGACGGGGAACACTGAAGCTTTCTTT. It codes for CASSLYGTGNTEAFF.